Below are 27 T cell receptor beta chains sequenced from a single sample in a study of T cells in Graves' hyperthyroidism and ophthalmopathy. RNA transcripts served as the template for amplifying TCR beta CDR3 regions. Primed by the HTBI set, a first-round RT-PCR was run on the TCR CDR3. MiXCR, applied by TCRdb to the multiplex PCR reads, yields one record per CDR3 protein. The data hold under 400,000 distinct CDR3 sequences, with approximately 25% observed a single time. The specimen sequenced was blood. The receptors shown here come from a man in his fifties with Graves' hyperthyroidism.

This clonotype was detected ten times or more. The chain carries TRBV30 and TRBJ2-7; maybe TRBD1 (5 bases). The CDR3 spans 12 residues. Trimming took off 3 bases at V and 5 bases at J, with 11 bases between the two ends. The germline CDR1 and CDR2 sequences are GTSNPN and SVGIG (reference sequence). The CDR3 sequence: CAWRSQGNEQYF. CDR3 sequence (DNA): TGTGCCTGGAGGTCGCAGGGCAACGAGCAGTACTTC. The variable domain in full, completed from reference TRBV30 and TRBJ2-7, reads SQTIHQWPATLVQPVGSPLSLECTVEGTSNPNLYWYRQAAGRGLQLLFYSVGIGQISSEVPQNLSASRPQDRQFILSSKKLLLSDSGFYLCAWRSQGNEQYFGPGTRLTVT.

The rearrangement uses TRBV7-3 and TRBJ2-3; a weak D match, TRBD2 (5 bases). V lost 2 bases and J 4 bases, leaving 19 bases between the germline ends. Germline V CDR1 and CDR2: SGHTA, FQGTGA. The CDR3 length is 17 residues. DNA for the CDR3: TGTGCCAGCAGCTTAGGTTCCCCGGCTGGCGGGTCAGATACGCAGTATTTT. It is translated as CASSLGSPAGGSDTQYF.

Comment on this clonotype: An end of the junction differs from the germline gene, which may be a read error. This chain uses TRBV7-9 with TRBJ2-7, with D unresolved. This CDR3 comprises 10 residues. Germline V CDR1 and CDR2: SEHNR, FQNEAQ (reference sequence). CDR3 in DNA: TGTGCCAGCAGCTCAGGCGAGCAGTGCTTC. Its protein product is CASSSGEQCF. The full variable domain, its missing parts supplied by reference TRBV7-9 and TRBJ2-7, is DTGVSQNPRHKITKRGQNVTFRCDPISEHNRLYWYRQTLGQGPEFLTYFQNEAQLEKSRLLSDRFSAERPKGSFSTLEIQRTEQGDSAMYLCASSSGEQCFGPGTRLTVT.

The chain couples TRBV12-3 or TRBV12-4 to TRBJ2-1, with 12 bases identical to TRBD2. The V and J ends lost 3 bases and 8 bases, in that order; junction bases with no gene match: 2. The CDR3 is 14 residues long. CDR3 in amino acids: CASSLTSGRDEQFF. DNA of the CDR3: TGTGCCAGCAGTTTGACTAGCGGGAGAGATGAGCAGTTCTTC.

This clonotype was seen a few times. The chain couples TRBV20-1 to TRBJ1-6; D is uncertain. Germline CDR1 is DFQATT and CDR2 is SNEGSKA (reference sequence). Trimming pared 0 bases from V and 3 bases from J, leaving 6 bases between. The CDR3 sequence is 14 residues long. CDR3 loop: CSARDPVYNSPLHF. CDR3 bases: TGCAGTGCTAGAGACCCAGTCTATAATTCACCCCTCCACTTT.

This clonotype was observed a handful of times. The chain links TRBV12-3 or TRBV12-4 to TRBJ2-1; D unresolved. This CDR3 spans 14 amino acids. V was cut by 5 bases and J by 4 bases, with 12 bases left in between. CDR3 sequence: CASSHRSVYNEQFF. The CDR3 coding sequence is TGTGCCAGCAGTCATAGGTCTGTTTACAATGAGCAGTTCTTC.

DNA for the CDR3: TGTGCCAGCAGCCCTGGGTTAGGACAGCCCCAGCATTTT. It codes for CASSPGLGQPQHF. The chain combines TRBV11-2 with TRBJ1-5; no clear D gene. The CDR3 has 13 residues. Between the trimmed V and J ends, which lost 5 bases and 7 bases, there was a span of 12 bases. Germline-derived CDR1 and CDR2 are SGHAT and FQNNGV.

The table lists this clonotype with a few counts. The rearrangement joins TRBV12-3 or TRBV12-4 to TRBJ1-6; D unclear. This CDR3 contains 12 residues. V lost 5 bases and J 5 bases, leaving 4 bases between the germline ends. CDR3 sequence: CASSMHNSPLHF. The CDR3 bases are TGTGCCAGCAGTATGCATAATTCACCCCTCCACTTT.

This clonotype was detected many times. The chain couples TRBV11-2 to TRBJ2-7; D gene ambiguous. The CDR3 runs to 15 residues. The V gene's germline CDR1 is SGHAT and CDR2 FQNNGV. The V and J ends lost 1 base and 0 bases respectively, with 10 bases between them. CDR3 region: CASSLGRLSSYEQYF. CDR3 nucleotide sequence: TGTGCCAGCAGCTTAGGCAGGTTGAGCTCCTACGAGCAGTACTTC.

This clonotype has more than one count but fewer than ten. J is TRBJ2-3 and V is TRBV7-9; D uncertain. CDR1 SEHNR and CDR2 FQNEAQ come from the germline V gene (reference sequence). This CDR3 contains 15 residues. V lost 5 bases and J lost 1, with 13 bases in between. The CDR3 sequence: CASSDLEVGTDTQYF. CDR3 bases: TGTGCCAGCAGCGACCTAGAGGTCGGCACAGATACGCAGTATTTT.

This rearrangement joins TRBV4-1 to TRBJ2-5; TRBD2 matches 10 bases. CDR1 is MGHRA and CDR2 is YSYEKL in the germline V gene. J gave up 2 bases and V 8 bases, and 5 bases lay outside the gene matches. The CDR3 has 14 amino acids. The CDR3 DNA is TGCGCCAGCGGGGGAGCGGGAGGGCAAGAGACCCAGTACTTC. This translates into CASGGAGGQETQYF.

The table lists this clonotype with a few counts. This chain links TRBV6-1 with TRBJ1-5; 7 bases agree with TRBD1. Germline lookup yields CDR1 MNHNS and CDR2 SASEGT. Trimming removed 5 bases from V and 6 bases from J; junction bases left unmatched: 7. The CDR3 is 14 residues long. The CDR3 reads CASSTWRDSQPQHF. The CDR3 bases are TGTGCCAGCAGTACCTGGCGGGACAGTCAGCCCCAGCATTTT.

This rearrangement joins TRBV6-5 to TRBJ2-7; D call uncertain. CDR1 and CDR2 from the germline V gene are MNHEY and SVGAGI. This CDR3 spans 13 amino acids. Trimming pared 0 bases from V and 5 bases from J, leaving 8 bases between. CDR3 coding DNA: TGTGCCAGCAGTTACTCGGATCGGGACGAGCAGTACTTC. Protein: CASSYSDRDEQYF.

The rearrangement joins TRBV30 to TRBJ2-7; perhaps TRBD2 as D (5 bases). Between the trimmed V and J ends, which lost 2 bases and 3 bases, there was a span of 14 bases. Germline loops: CDR1 GTSNPN, CDR2 SVGIG (reference sequence). There are 14 residues in the CDR3. The CDR3 nucleotides read TGTGCCTGGAGTCTTGGAGGCAGCAACTACGAGCAGTACTTC. The encoded protein is CAWSLGGSNYEQYF.

The genes are TRBV15 and TRBJ1-5, with D perhaps TRBD1 (6 bases). Germline CDR1 reads LNHNV; CDR2 reads YYDKDF (reference sequence). This CDR3 region has 13 residues. The V end was cut by 5 bases, the J end by 3 bases, with 8 bases between. The CDR3 reads CATSGGDNQPQHF. CDR3 DNA: TGTGCCACCAGCGGGGGCGACAATCAGCCCCAGCATTTT.

This CDR3 is CASSQVRAVKAFF. In nucleotides, the CDR3 is TGTGCCAGCAGCCAAGTTCGGGCGGTTAAGGCTTTCTTT. This sequence joins TRBV3-1 and TRBJ1-1; D is undetermined. The V gene's germline CDR1 is LGHDT and CDR2 YNNKEL (reference sequence). The CDR3 totals 13 residues. Deletions cut 1 base from V and 11 bases from J, with 14 bases between.

There are a few counts of this clonotype. The rearrangement joins TRBV19 to TRBJ2-7; D may correspond to TRBD1 or TRBD2 (5 bases each). Germline loops: CDR1 LNHDA, CDR2 SQIVND (reference sequence). V was pared by 6 bases and J by 3 bases, with 18 bases between. CDR3 length equals 15 residues. CDR3 coding DNA: TGTGCCAGTAGGTATTCCGGGACCGGCCTCTACGAGCAGTACTTC. Translation: CASRYSGTGLYEQYF.

The chain is built from TRBV6-5 and TRBJ2-7; TRBD1 matches at 10 bases. CDR1 and CDR2 (germline): MNHEY, SVGAGI. Losses at the gene ends were 3 bases for V and 3 bases for J; bases not matched to a gene: 2. The CDR3 is 14 amino acids. The chain's CDR3 is CASSYRTGGYEQYF. DNA of the CDR3: TGTGCCAGCAGTTATCGGACAGGGGGCTACGAGCAGTACTTC.

The chain has TRBV19 and TRBJ2-1; 7 bases match TRBD1. Germline values: CDR1 LNHDA, CDR2 SQIVND (reference sequence). J lost 0 bases, V lost 3 bases, and 2 bases had no gene match. The CDR3 runs 15 residues. CDR3 sequence (DNA): TGTGCCAGTAGTATTGCAGGGGGCTCCTACAATGAGCAGTTCTTC. Translation gives CASSIAGGSYNEQFF.

V usage is TRBV19 and J usage is TRBJ2-1, with D perhaps matching TRBD1 (6 bases). V dropped 5 bases and J dropped 8 bases, with 13 bases sitting between them. CDR1 is LNHDA, CDR2 SQIVND, per germline (reference sequence). The CDR3 loop spans 13 amino acids. The CDR3 region is CASSPYRDHEQFF. The CDR3 region has the DNA TGTGCCAGTAGTCCGTACAGGGACCATGAGCAGTTCTTC.

The chain links TRBV12-3 or TRBV12-4 to TRBJ1-1, with D unclear. The CDR3 covers 15 residues. V was shortened by 5 bases and J by 1 base, with 14 bases between the two germline ends. The DNA of the CDR3 is TGTGCCAGCAGTCCCCAGTTTTTACCGAACACTGAAGCTTTCTTT. The encoded protein is CASSPQFLPNTEAFF.

This clonotype has just a few counts. CDR3 DNA: TGTGCCAGCAGGATAGCGGGGGGAGCTAACGAGCAGTACTTC. Its translation is CASRIAGGANEQYF. This sequence joins TRBV11-2 and TRBJ2-7; 10 bases are shared with TRBD2. The germline gives CDR1 SGHAT, CDR2 FQNNGV. V gave up 6 bases and J gave up 5 bases; unmatched junction bases: 7. The CDR3 spans 14 residues.

This clonotype was seen at least ten times. V usage is TRBV2 and J usage is TRBJ2-1; no definite D call. Germline loops: CDR1 SNHLY, CDR2 FYNNEI. CDR3 length equals 11 residues. Deletions cut 5 bases from V and 12 bases from J, with 11 bases between. The CDR3 reads CASSFSYRQFF. The DNA of the CDR3 is TGTGCCAGCAGTTTTAGTTATCGGCAGTTCTTC.

This clonotype has only a few counts. A junction end diverges from the germline sequence, so it may reflect a read error. This chain connects TRBV5-1 to TRBJ2-1, with TRBD2 matching over 7 bases. This CDR3 spans 14 amino acids. Germline V lookup: CDR1 SGHRS, CDR2 YFSETQ. The CDR3 is CASSQRGSYNEQLF. In DNA form, the CDR3 reads TGCGCCAGCAGCCAGCGGGGCTCCTACAATGAGCAGCTCTTC.

This clonotype has more than one count but fewer than ten. DNA of the CDR3: TGCGCCAGCAGCAAAACCCCCCGTAACGATGAGACCCAGTACTTC. Translated: CASSKTPRNDETQYF. This chain connects TRBV4-1 to TRBJ2-5; D not resolved. The CDR3 contains 15 residues. Germline assignment: CDR1 MGHRA and CDR2 YSYEKL. The V end was cut by 5 bases, the J end by 5 bases, with 18 bases between.

V is TRBV5-1 and J is TRBJ1-6; the D gene is possibly TRBD1 (5 bases). The germline V gene encodes CDR1 SGHRS and CDR2 YFSETQ. The CDR3 extends over 16 amino acids. V shed 4 bases and J shed 2 bases, with 13 bases lying between them. The CDR3 protein is CASSTDGTAYNSPLHF. CDR3 DNA sequence: TGCGCCAGCAGCACCGACGGGACCGCCTATAATTCACCCCTCCACTTT.

This clonotype showed up many times. The rearrangement joins TRBV28 to TRBJ2-5; D unresolved. Trimming shortened V by 7 bases and J by 3 bases, and 15 bases separated the two germline ends. Germline V gene lookup returns CDR1 MDHEN and CDR2 SYDVKM. The CDR3 contains 14 residues. CDR3 coding DNA: TGTGCCAGCAACCGACCCGGTTGGGAAGAGACCCAGTACTTC. This translates into CASNRPGWEETQYF.